This TCR beta chain emerged from a study of blood T cell repertoires in COVID-19. Whole-study context: Sites in the United States, Italy and Spain provided acute and convalescent COVID-19 samples. Sample material is recorded as cDNA or gDNA derived from T cells, B-cell-depleted T cells, or PBMCs.

The repertoire was sequenced with immunoSEQ multiplex PCR; TCRdb's copy has only in-frame clones and lacks some. Here the sample spans 130,000 to 150,000 clones, roughly 90% being singletons. CDR1 and CDR2 from the germline V gene are SGHAT and FQNNGV. Trimming removed 1 base from V and 5 bases from J; junction bases left unmatched: 5. The length of the CDR3 is 15 residues. The receptor comes from a man aged 45-60 years with active or convalescent COVID-19. Sequences were obtained from peripheral blood. The gene calls are TRBV11-2 and TRBJ2-3; TRBD2 aligns across 8 bases. The CDR3 loop reads CASSLGLAIVDTQYF. The CDR3 coding sequence is TGTGCCAGCAGCTTAGGACTAGCGATTGTAGATACGCAGTATTTT. Filled out from reference TRBV11-2 and TRBJ2-3, the complete variable domain reads EAGVAQSPRYKIIEKRQSVAFWCNPISGHATLYWYQQILGQGPKLLIQFQNNGVVDDSQLPKDRFSAERLKGVDSTLKIQPAKLEDSAVYLCASSLGLAIVDTQYFGPGTRLTVL.